The 18 T cell receptor beta chains below come from one sample, sequenced in a study of cytomegalovirus exposure and HLA in healthy donors. The PCR employed 60 Vbeta primers together with 13 Jbeta primers. Method: immunoSEQ multiplex PCR; TCRdb's copy keeps in-frame clones and lacks some. The data hold over 100,000 clones, with roughly two thirds observed a single time. The sequenced sample was PBMCs. These receptors were obtained from a man between 40 and 49 years old in good health and CMV-seronegative.

In its sample, this clone was seen a few times. This rearrangement joins TRBV2 to TRBJ2-7; TRBD1 matches 7 bases. V lost 2 bases, J lost 2 bases, and 6 bases stayed unmatched. The CDR3 consists of 15 residues. Germline CDR1 and CDR2: SNHLY and FYNNEI. The CDR3 loop is CASSERRDSPYEQYF. CDR3 sequence (DNA): TGTGCCAGCAGTGAACGTCGGGACAGTCCCTACGAGCAGTACTTC.

The J gene is TRBJ2-7, the V gene TRBV6-5, with 8 positions matching TRBD1. Trimming at V came to 2 bases and at J to 5 bases, leaving 5 bases not matched to a gene. Germline V lookup: CDR1 MNHEY, CDR2 SVGAGI. The CDR3 is 14 residues long. CDR3 in amino acids: CASSYRQGIHEQYF. The CDR3 nucleotides are TGTGCCAGCAGTTACAGACAGGGGATCCACGAGCAGTACTTC.

Here the CDR3 DNA reads TGTGCCAGTAGCGACAGGGGAGGAACTGAAGCTTTCTTT. Amino acids: CASSDRGGTEAFF. The chain uses TRBV19 and TRBJ1-1; TRBD1 agrees at 8 bases. Germline values: CDR1 LNHDA, CDR2 SQIVND (reference sequence). The trim removed 6 bases at V and 5 bases at J, leaving 5 bases unmatched. The CDR3 has 13 amino acids.

This clone was counted a few times. The V call is TRBV29-1, the J call TRBJ2-7; possible D gene TRBD2, 5 bases. Germline loops: CDR1 SQVTM, CDR2 ANQGSEA. The CDR3 is 12 residues long. The V gene lost 8 bases and the J gene lost 0 bases, with 11 bases spanning the gap. CDR3 nucleotide sequence: TGCAGCACGACTGGGAGCTCCTACGAGCAGTACTTC. This codes for CSTTGSSYEQYF.

This clone was seen just once. The gene calls are TRBV27 and TRBJ2-4; 11 positions agree with TRBD1. CDR3 length: 18 residues. Germline V CDR1 and CDR2: MNHEY, SMNVEV (reference sequence). With 0 bases clipped from V and 0 bases from J, the junction kept 4 bases outside the gene matches. CDR3 DNA sequence: TGTGCCAGCAGTTTATCCCGGACAGGGGGCCTAGCCAAAAACATTCAGTACTTC. It yields the protein CASSLSRTGGLAKNIQYF.

The rearrangement links TRBV27 to TRBJ2-5, with TRBD2 matching over 14 bases. V lost 8 bases to trimming and J lost 5 bases; unmatched junction nucleotides: 7. Germline assignment: CDR1 MNHEY and CDR2 SMNVEV (reference sequence). The CDR3 is 15 residues long. CDR3 DNA sequence: TGTGCCAGCGGGGGGACTAGCGGGGGCTGGGAGACCCAGTACTTC. Amino acids: CASGGTSGGWETQYF.

There are many counts of this clone. The rearrangement uses TRBV30 and TRBJ2-7, with 10 bases identical to TRBD1. Germline-derived CDR1 and CDR2 are GTSNPN and SVGIG (reference sequence). Trimming removed 1 base from V and 7 bases from J; junction bases left unmatched: 7. The CDR3 is 14 residues long. CDR3 DNA sequence: TGTGCCTGGAGTGCCGGGACAGGGGATCAGGAGCAGTACTTC. The encoded protein is CAWSAGTGDQEQYF.

On this clone: Other DNA sequences in the same sample also yield this CDR3. J is TRBJ1-5 and V is TRBV7-2; 9 bases match TRBD1. Trimming removed 5 bases from V and 5 bases from J; junction bases left unmatched: 7. The CDR3 totals 15 residues. CDR1 is SGHTA and CDR2 is FQGNSA in the germline V gene. This CDR3 reads CASSREGQGDQPQHF. The CDR3 DNA follows: TGTGCCAGCAGCCGAGAGGGACAGGGCGATCAGCCCCAGCATTTT.

V is TRBV25-1 and J is TRBJ1-1; the D is unclear. V was pared by 0 bases and J by 3 bases, with 14 bases between. Germline V lookup: CDR1 MGHDK, CDR2 SYGVNS. There are 16 residues in the CDR3. The CDR3 reads CASSEYSGPRDTEAFF. The CDR3 region has the DNA TGTGCCAGCAGTGAATATAGCGGCCCCAGAGACACTGAAGCTTTCTTT. Full variable domain (missing parts from reference TRBV25-1 and TRBJ1-1): EADIYQTPRYLVIGTGKKITLECSQTMGHDKMYWYQQDPGMELHLIHYSYGVNSTEKGDLSSESTVSRIRTEHFPLTLESARPSHTSQYLCASSEYSGPRDTEAFFGQGTRLTVV.

V and J are TRBV28 and TRBJ1-2; the D is unclear. Germline V gene data show CDR1 as MDHEN and CDR2 as SYDVKM. CDR3 size: 12 residues. Trimming stripped 2 bases from V and 7 bases from J, with 8 bases between. As DNA, the CDR3 is TGTGCCAGCAGTTTACCCACGGGTGGCTACACCTTC. The encoded protein is CASSLPTGGYTF.

The rearrangement joins TRBV6-4 to TRBJ2-2; TRBD2 might be the D (6 bases). The length of the CDR3 is 15 residues. Germline lookup yields CDR1 MRHNA and CDR2 SNTAGT. The V gene lost 5 bases and the J gene lost 1 base, with 11 bases spanning the gap. The CDR3 coding sequence is TGTGCCAGCAGTCCCCTGGGACTGAACACCGGGGAGCTGTTTTTT. Encoded protein: CASSPLGLNTGELFF.

Only a few counts were recorded for this clone. The J gene is TRBJ2-7, the V gene TRBV11-2; D uncertain. Germline loops: CDR1 SGHAT, CDR2 FQNNGV. This CDR3 region has 12 residues. Trimming removed 1 base from V and 6 bases from J, with 7 bases in between. The chain's CDR3 is CASSLGTGEQYF. The CDR3 nucleotides read TGTGCCAGCAGCTTAGGCACCGGCGAGCAGTACTTC.

This chain connects TRBV18 to TRBJ1-1, with D uncertain. Per the germline V gene, CDR1 is KGHSH and CDR2 is LQKENI. This CDR3 region has 17 residues. V gave up 1 base and J gave up 1 base, with 16 bases separating them. The CDR3 loop reads CASSPRSGSAWNTEAFF. The CDR3 region has the DNA TGTGCCAGCTCACCACGTTCAGGTTCGGCGTGGAACACTGAAGCTTTCTTT.

This chain joins TRBV29-1 and TRBJ2-1, with 11 bases fitting TRBD2. After removal of 4 bases from V and 4 bases from J, the junction contained 3 bases not matched to a gene. The CDR3 totals 14 residues. The germline CDR1 and CDR2 sequences are SQVTM and ANQGSEA. The CDR3 DNA reads as TGCAGCGTTGGGGTAGCGGGGGGGTACAATGAGCAGTTCTTC. Encoded protein: CSVGVAGGYNEQFF.

This clone has only one observation. The CDR3 region is CSAPLGNTQYF. CDR3 DNA: TGCAGTGCTCCCCTCGGGAATACGCAGTATTTT. The V and J genes are TRBV20-1 and TRBJ2-3, with D maybe TRBD2 (5 bases). This CDR3 spans 11 amino acids. Germline CDR1 is DFQATT and CDR2 is SNEGSKA (reference sequence). Trimming pared 5 bases from V and 7 bases from J, leaving 10 bases between.

The V call is TRBV19, the J call TRBJ1-1, with 10 bases that match TRBD1. Germline V gene sequence: CDR1 LNHDA, CDR2 SQIVND (reference sequence). The CDR3 covers 15 residues. Trimming took 6 bases from V and 1 from J; bases not matched to a gene: 5. CDR3 in DNA: TGTGCCAGTAGATCACGGGACAGGGGGAACACTGAAGCTTTCTTT. This translates into CASRSRDRGNTEAFF.

The chain uses TRBV4-1 and TRBJ1-3; D gene uncertain. V lost 0 bases, J lost 0 bases, and 9 bases lay in between. Looked up from germline, CDR1 is MGHRA and CDR2 is YSYEKL. The CDR3 covers 16 residues. CDR3 in DNA: TGCGCCAGCAGCCAAGAATCCGAGAGCTCTGGAAACACCATATATTTT. Translating gives CASSQESESSGNTIYF.

The V gene is TRBV4-3, the J gene TRBJ2-3; 8 bases are a match to TRBD2. Per the germline V gene, CDR1 is LGHNA and CDR2 is YSLEER. The CDR3 is 15 amino acids. Trimming at V came to 1 base and at J to 4 bases, leaving 4 bases not matched to a gene. CDR3 region: CASSQAGGPSDTQYF. In nucleotides, the CDR3 is TGCGCCAGCAGCCAAGCGGGGGGGCCCTCAGATACGCAGTATTTT.